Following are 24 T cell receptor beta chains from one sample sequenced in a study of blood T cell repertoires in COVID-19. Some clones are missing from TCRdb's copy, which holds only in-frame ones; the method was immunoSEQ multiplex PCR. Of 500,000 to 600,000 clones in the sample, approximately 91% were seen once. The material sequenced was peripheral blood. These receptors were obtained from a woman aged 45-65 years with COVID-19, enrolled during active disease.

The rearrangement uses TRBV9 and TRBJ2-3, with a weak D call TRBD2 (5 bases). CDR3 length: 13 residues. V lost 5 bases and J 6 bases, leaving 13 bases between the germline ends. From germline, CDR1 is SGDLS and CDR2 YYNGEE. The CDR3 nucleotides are TGTGCCAGCAGACCCCAACCGGGGGATACGCAGTATTTT. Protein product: CASRPQPGDTQYF.

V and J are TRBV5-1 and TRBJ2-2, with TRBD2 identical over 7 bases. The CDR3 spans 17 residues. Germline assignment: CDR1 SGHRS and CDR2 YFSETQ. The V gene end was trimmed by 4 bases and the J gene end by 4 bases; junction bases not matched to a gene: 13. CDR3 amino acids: CASSPALAGVSTGELFF. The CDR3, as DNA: TGCGCCAGCAGCCCGGCCCTGGCGGGGGTGAGCACCGGGGAGCTGTTTTTT. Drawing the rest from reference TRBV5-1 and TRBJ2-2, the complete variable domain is KAGVTQTPRYLIKTRGQQVTLSCSPISGHRSVSWYQQTPGQGLQFLFEYFSETQRNKGNFPGRFSGRQFSNSRSEMNVSTLELGDSALYLCASSPALAGVSTGELFFGEGSRLTVL.

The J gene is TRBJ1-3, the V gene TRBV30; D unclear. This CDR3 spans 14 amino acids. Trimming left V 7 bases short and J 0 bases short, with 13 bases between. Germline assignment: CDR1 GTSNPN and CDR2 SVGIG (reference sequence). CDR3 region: CASSRGDSGNTIYF. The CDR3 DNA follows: TGTGCCTCGTCTCGAGGAGACTCTGGAAACACCATATATTTT.

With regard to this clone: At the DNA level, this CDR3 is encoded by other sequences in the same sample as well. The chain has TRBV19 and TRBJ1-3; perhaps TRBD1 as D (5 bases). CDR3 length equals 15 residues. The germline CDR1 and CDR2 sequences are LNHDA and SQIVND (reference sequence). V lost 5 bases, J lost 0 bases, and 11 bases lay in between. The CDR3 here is CASSQTGDSGNTIYF. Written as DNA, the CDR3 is TGTGCCAGTAGTCAAACGGGGGACTCTGGAAACACCATATATTTT.

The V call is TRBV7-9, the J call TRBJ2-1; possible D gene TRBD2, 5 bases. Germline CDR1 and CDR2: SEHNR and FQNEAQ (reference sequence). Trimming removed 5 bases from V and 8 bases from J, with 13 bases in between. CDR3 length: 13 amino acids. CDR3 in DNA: TGTGCCAGCAGCCTACACCCGAGGGATGAGCAGTTCTTC. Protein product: CASSLHPRDEQFF.

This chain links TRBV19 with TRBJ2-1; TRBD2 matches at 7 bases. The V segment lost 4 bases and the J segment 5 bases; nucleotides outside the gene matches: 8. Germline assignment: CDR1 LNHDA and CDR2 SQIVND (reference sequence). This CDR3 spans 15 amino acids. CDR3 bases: TGTGCCAGTAGTAAGGGTAGCGGGCCTCACAATGAGCAGTTCTTC. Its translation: CASSKGSGPHNEQFF. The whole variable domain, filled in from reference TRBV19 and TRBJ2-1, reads DGGITQSPKYLFRKEGQNVTLSCEQNLNHDAMYWYRQDPGQGLRLIYYSQIVNDFQKGDIAEGYSVSREKKESFPLTVTSAQKNPTAFYLCASSKGSGPHNEQFFGPGTRLTVL.

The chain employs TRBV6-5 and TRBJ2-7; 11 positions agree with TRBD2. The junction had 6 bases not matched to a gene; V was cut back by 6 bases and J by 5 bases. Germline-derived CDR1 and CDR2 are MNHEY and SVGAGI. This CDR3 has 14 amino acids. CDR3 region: CASSDPGLADEQYF. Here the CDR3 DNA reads TGTGCCAGCAGCGATCCGGGACTAGCGGACGAGCAGTACTTC.

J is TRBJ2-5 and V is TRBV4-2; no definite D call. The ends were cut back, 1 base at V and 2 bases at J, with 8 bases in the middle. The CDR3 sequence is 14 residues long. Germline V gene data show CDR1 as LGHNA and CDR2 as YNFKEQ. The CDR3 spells CASSQGTIQETQYF. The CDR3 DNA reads TGTGCCAGCAGCCAAGGCACAATTCAAGAGACCCAGTACTTC.

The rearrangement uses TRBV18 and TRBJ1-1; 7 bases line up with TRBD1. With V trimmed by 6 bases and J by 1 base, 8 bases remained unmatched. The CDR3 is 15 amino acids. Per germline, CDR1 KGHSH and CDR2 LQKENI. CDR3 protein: CASSPRGVGNTEAFF. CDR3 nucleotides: TGTGCCAGCTCTCCCAGGGGGGTCGGGAACACTGAAGCTTTCTTT.

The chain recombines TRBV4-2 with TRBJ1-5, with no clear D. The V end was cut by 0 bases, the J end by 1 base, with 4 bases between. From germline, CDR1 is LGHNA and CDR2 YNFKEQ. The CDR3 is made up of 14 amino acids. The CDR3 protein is CASSQDISNQPQHF. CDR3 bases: TGTGCCAGCAGCCAAGATATCAGCAATCAGCCCCAGCATTTT.

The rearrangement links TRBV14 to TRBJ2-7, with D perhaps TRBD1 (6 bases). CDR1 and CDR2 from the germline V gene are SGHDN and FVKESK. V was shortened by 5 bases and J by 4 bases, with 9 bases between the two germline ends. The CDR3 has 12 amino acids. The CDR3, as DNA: TGTGCCAGCAGCGCACAGGGTTACGAGCAGTACTTC. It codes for CASSAQGYEQYF.

Here the CDR3 reads CASSFWERGTGELFF. CDR3 nucleotide sequence: TGTGCCAGCAGCTTCTGGGAGCGGGGCACCGGGGAGCTGTTTTTT. The chain uses TRBV11-2 and TRBJ2-2; 7 positions agree with TRBD2. Trimming at V came to 3 bases and at J to 4 bases, leaving 5 bases not matched to a gene. The length of the CDR3 is 15 residues. Germline CDR1 is SGHAT and CDR2 is FQNNGV.

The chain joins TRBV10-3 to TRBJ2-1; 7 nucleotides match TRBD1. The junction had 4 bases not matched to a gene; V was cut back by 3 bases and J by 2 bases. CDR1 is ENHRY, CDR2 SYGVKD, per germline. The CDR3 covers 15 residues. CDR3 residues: CAISDPGTAYNEQFF. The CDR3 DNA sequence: TGTGCCATCAGTGACCCCGGGACAGCCTACAATGAGCAGTTCTTC.

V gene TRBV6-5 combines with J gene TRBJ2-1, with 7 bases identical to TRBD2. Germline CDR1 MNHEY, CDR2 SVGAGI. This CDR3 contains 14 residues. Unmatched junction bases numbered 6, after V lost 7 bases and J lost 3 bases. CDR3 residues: CASTTIAGYNEQFF. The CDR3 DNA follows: TGTGCCAGCACTACGATAGCGGGCTACAATGAGCAGTTCTTC.

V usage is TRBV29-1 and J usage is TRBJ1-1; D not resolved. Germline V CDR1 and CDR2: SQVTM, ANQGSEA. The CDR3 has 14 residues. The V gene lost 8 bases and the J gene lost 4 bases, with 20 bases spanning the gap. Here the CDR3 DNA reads TGCAGCTGTTCAACGGCCAAAACGGGCACTGAAGCTTTCTTT. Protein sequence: CSCSTAKTGTEAFF.

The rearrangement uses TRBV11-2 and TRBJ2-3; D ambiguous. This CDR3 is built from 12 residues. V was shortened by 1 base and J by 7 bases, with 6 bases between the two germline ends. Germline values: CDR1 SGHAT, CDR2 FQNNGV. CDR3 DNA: TGTGCCAGCAGCTTAGGGCAGTATACGCAGTATTTT. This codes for CASSLGQYTQYF.

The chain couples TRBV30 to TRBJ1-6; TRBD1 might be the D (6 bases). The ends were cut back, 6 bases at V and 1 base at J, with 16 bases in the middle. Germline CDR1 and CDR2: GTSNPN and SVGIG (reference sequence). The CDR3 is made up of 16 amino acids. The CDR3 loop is CACPTAGASYNSPLHF. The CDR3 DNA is TGTGCCTGCCCTACGGCGGGGGCGTCCTATAATTCACCCCTCCACTTT.

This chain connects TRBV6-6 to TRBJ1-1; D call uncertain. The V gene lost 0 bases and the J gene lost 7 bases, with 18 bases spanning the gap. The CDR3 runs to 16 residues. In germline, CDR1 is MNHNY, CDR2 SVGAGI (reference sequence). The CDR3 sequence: CASSYSNVGEGFEAFF. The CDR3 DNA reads TGTGCCAGCAGTTACTCGAATGTGGGAGAAGGTTTTGAAGCTTTCTTT.

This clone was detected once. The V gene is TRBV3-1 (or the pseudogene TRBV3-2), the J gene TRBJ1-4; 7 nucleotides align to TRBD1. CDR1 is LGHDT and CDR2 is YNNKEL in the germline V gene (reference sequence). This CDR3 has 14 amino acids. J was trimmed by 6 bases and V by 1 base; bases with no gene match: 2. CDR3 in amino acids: CASSQGGTDEKLFF. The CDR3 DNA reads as TGTGCCAGCAGCCAAGGTGGGACAGATGAAAAACTGTTTTTT.

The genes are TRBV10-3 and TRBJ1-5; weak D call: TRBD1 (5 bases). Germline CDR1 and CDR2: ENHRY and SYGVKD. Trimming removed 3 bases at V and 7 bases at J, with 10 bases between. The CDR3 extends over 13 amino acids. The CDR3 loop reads CAISDREVQPQHF. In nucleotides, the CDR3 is TGTGCCATCAGTGACAGGGAGGTACAGCCCCAGCATTTT.

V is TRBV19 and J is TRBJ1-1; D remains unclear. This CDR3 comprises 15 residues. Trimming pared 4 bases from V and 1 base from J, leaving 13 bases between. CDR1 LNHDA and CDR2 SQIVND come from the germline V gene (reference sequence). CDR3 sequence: CASSTRTSRNTEAFF. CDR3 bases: TGTGCCAGTAGTACAAGGACTTCACGGAACACTGAAGCTTTCTTT.

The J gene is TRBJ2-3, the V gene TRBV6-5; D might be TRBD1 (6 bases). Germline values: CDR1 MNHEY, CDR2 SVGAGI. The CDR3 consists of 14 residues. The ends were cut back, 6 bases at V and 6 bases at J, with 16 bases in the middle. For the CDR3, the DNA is TGTGCCAGCAGCACAGGGACCGCGGCGGATACGCAGTATTTT. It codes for CASSTGTAADTQYF.

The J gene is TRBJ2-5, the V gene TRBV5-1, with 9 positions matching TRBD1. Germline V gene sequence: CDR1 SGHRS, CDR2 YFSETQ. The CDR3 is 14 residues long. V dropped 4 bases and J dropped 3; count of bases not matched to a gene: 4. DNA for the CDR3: TGCGCCAGCAGCCCCCGGACAGGGGAAGAGACCCAGTACTTC. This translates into CASSPRTGEETQYF.

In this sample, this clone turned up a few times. This CDR3 reads CASSEIRGGELFF. Here the CDR3 DNA reads TGTGCCAGCAGTGAAATCCGGGGCGGGGAGCTGTTTTTT. The chain carries TRBV6-1 and TRBJ2-2; TRBD2 is a possible D gene (5 bases). Germline CDR1 is MNHNS and CDR2 is SASEGT. The CDR3 sequence is 13 residues long. The ends were cut back, 2 bases at V and 7 bases at J, with 8 bases in the middle.